This T cell receptor beta chain was recovered during a study of beta chain features in type 1 diabetes. Trimming took 6 bases from V and 4 from J; bases not matched to a gene: 11. CDR1 and CDR2 (germline): SSHAT, FNYEAQ (reference sequence). The CDR3 covers 15 residues. General study findings and limits: A moderate, significant TCRB CDR3 shortening appeared in type 1 diabetes across four CD4+ subsets. The naive, central memory and Treg TCRB repertoires looked more alike in patients than they did in healthy donors.

Concerning this clone: The antigen remains undetermined.

The investigators reverse transcribed all of the isolated RNA, so they sequenced expressed TCRB transcripts. Clones were sequenced by immunoSEQ multiplex PCR, and TCRdb holds only the in-frame ones, with some missing. Of about 280,000 clones listed, approximately 16% are singletons. Material for sequencing was naive CD4+ T cells from blood. This sequence was found in a man younger than 30 with type 1 diabetes. The chain combines TRBV7-7 with TRBJ2-5, with 7 bases lining up with TRBD1. CDR3 sequence reads: CASSQTGVLGETQYF. CDR3 DNA sequence: TGTGCCAGCAGTCAAACAGGGGTATTGGGAGAGACCCAGTACTTC.